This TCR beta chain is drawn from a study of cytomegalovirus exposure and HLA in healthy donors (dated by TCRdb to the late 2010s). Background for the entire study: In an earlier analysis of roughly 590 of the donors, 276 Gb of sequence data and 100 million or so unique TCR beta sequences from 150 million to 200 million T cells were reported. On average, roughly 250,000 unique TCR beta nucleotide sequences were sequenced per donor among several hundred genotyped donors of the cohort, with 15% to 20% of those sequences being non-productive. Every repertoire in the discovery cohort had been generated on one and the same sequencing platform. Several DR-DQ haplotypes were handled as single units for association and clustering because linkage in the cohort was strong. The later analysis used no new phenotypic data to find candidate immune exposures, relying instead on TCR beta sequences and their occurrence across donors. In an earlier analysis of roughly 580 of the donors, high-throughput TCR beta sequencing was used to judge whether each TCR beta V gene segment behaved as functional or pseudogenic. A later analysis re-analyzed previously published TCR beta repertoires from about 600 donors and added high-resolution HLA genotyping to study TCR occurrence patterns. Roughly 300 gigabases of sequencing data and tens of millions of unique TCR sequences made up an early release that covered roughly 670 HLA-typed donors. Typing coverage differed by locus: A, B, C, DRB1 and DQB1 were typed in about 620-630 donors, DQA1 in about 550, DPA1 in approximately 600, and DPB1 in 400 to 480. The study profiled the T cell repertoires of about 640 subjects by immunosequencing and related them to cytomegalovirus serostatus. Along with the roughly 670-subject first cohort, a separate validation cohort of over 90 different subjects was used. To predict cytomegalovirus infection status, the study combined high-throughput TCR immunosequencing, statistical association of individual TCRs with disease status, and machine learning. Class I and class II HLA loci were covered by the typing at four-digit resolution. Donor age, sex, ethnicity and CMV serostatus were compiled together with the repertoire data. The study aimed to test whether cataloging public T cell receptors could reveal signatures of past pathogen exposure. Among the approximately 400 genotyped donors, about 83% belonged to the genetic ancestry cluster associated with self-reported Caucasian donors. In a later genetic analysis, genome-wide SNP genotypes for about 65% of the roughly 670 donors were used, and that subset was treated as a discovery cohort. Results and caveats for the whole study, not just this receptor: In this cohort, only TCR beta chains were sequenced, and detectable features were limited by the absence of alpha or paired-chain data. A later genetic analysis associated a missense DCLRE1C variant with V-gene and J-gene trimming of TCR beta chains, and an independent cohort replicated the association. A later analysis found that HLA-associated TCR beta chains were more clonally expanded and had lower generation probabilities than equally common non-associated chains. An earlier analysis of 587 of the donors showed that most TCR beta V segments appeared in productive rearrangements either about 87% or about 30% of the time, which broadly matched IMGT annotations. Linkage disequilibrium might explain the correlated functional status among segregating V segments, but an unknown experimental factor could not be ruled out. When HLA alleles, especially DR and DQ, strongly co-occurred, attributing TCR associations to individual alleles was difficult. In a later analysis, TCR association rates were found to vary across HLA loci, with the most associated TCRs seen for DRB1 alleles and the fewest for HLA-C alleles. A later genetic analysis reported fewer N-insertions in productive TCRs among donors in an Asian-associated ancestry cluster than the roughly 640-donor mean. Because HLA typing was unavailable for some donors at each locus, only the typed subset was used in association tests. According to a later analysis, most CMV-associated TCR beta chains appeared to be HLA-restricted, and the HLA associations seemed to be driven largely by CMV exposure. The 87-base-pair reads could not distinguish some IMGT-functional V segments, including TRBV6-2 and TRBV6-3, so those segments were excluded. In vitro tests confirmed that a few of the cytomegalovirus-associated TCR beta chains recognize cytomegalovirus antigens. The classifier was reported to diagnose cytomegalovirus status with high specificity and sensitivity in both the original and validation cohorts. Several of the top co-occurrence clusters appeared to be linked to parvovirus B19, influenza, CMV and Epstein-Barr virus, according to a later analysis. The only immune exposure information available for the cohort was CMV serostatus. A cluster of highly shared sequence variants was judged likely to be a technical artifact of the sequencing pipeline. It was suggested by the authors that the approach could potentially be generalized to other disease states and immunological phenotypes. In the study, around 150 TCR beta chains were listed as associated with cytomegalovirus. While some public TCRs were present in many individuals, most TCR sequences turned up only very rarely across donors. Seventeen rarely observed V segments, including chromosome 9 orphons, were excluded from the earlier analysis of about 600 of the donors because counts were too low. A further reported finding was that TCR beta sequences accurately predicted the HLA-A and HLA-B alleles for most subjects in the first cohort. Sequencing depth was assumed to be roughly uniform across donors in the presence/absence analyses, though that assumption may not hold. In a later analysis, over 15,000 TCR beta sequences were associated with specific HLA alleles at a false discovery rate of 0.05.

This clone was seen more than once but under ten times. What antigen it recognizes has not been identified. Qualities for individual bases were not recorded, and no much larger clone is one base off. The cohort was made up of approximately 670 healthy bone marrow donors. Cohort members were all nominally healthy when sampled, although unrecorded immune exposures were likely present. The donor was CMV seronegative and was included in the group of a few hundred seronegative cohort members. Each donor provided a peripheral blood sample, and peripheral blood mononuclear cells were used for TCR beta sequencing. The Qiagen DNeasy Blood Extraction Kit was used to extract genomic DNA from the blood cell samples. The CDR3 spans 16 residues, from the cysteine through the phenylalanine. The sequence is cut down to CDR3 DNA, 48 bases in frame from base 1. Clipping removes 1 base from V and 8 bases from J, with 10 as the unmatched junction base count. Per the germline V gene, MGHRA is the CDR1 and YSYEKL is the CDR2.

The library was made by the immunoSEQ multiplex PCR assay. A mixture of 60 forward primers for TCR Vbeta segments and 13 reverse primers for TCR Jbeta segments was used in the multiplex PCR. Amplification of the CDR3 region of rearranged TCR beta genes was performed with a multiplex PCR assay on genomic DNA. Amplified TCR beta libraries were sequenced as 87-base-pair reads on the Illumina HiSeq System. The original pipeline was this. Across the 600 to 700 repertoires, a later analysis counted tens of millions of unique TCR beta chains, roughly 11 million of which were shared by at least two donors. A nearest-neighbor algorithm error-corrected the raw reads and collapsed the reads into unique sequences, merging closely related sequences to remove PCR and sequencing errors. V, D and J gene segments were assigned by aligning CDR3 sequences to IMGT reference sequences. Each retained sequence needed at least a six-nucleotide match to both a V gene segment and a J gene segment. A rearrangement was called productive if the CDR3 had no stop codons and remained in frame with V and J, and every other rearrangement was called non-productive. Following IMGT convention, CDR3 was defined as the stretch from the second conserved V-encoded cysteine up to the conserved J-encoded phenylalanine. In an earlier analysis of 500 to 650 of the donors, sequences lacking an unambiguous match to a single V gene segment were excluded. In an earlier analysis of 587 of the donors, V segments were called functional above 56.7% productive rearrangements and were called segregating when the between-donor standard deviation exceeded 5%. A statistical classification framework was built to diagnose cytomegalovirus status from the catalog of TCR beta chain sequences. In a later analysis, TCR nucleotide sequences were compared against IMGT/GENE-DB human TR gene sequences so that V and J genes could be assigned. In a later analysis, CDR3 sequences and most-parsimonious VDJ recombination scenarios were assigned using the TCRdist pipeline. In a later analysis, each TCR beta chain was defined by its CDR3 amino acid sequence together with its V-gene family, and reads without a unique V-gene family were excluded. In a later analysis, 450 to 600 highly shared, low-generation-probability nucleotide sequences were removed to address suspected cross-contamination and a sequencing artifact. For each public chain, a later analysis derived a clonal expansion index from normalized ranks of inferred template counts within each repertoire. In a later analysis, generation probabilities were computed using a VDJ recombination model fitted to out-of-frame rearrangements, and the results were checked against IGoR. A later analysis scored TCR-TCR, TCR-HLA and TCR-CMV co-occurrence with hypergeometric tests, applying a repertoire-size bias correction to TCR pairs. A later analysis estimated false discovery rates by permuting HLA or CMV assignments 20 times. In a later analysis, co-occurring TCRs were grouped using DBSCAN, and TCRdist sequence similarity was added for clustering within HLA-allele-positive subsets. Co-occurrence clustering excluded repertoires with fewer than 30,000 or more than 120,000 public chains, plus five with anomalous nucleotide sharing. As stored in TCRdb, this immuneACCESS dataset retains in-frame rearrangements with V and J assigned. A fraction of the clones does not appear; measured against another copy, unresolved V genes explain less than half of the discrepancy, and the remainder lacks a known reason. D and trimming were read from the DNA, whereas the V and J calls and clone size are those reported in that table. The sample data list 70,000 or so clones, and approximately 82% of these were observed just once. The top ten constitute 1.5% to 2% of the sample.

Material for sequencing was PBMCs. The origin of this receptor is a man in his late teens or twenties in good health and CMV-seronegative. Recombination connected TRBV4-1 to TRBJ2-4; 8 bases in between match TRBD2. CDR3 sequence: CASSQGPAGVVDIQYF. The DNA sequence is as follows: TGCGCCAGCAGCCAAGGGCCAGCGGGAGTGGTAGACATTCAGTACTTC.